This TCR beta chain was captured in a study of blood T cell repertoires in COVID-19. Overall study: Whether acute or convalescent, the COVID-19 samples came from the United States, Italy and Spain. Sample material is recorded as cDNA or gDNA derived from T cells, B-cell-depleted T cells, or PBMCs.

In the original workflow: It was from reference gene primer amplification that nucleated cell counts were estimated. TCRdb's table, derived via immunoSEQ multiplex PCR, lists solely in-frame clones and lacks some. V and J calls and clone size are given by that table; D and trimming were obtained from the DNA. The repertoire holds some 320,000 clones, with roughly 88% as singletons. The CDR3 spans 15 residues. Germline-derived CDR1 and CDR2 are LGHDT and YNNKEL (reference sequence). The V end lost 4 bases, the J end lost 4 bases, and 16 bases lay between the germline ends. This clone was seen a few times.

This receptor was obtained from a woman aged 25 to 39 who had recovered from COVID-19. The J gene is TRBJ1-1, the V gene TRBV3-1 (or the pseudogene TRBV3-2); TRBD1 is a possible D gene (5 bases). The sequenced sample consisted of peripheral blood. Written as DNA, the CDR3 is TGTGCCAGCAGCCCATGGGGGGGGGTAGTCACTGAAGCTTTCTTT. Its protein is CASSPWGGVVTEAFF.